The clone carrying this T cell receptor beta chain appeared a few times. The data originate from a study of cytomegalovirus exposure and HLA in healthy donors. The germline V gene encodes CDR1 LNHDA and CDR2 SQIVND (reference sequence). V lost 6 bases, J lost 6 bases, and 14 bases lay in between. The CDR3 is made up of 14 amino acids. This table comes from immunoSEQ multiplex PCR, and its TCRdb copy is limited to in-frame clones, with some not included. The table lists about 160,000 clones, 86% of them singletons. This clonotype was obtained from a woman aged 18 to 35 in good health and CMV-seronegative. This chain connects TRBV19 to TRBJ2-2, with D possibly TRBD2 on 5 matching bases. Material: PBMCs. The CDR3 reads CASREHGESGELFF. CDR3 DNA: TGTGCCAGTAGGGAGCACGGGGAGTCCGGGGAGCTGTTTTTT. The variable domain in full, with the rest retrieved from reference TRBV19 and TRBJ2-2, is DGGITQSPKYLFRKEGQNVTLSCEQNLNHDAMYWYRQDPGQGLRLIYYSQIVNDFQKGDIAEGYSVSREKKESFPLTVTSAQKNPTAFYLCASREHGESGELFFGEGSRLTVL.